What follows are 14 T cell receptor beta chains derived from one specimen sequenced in a study of OX40 agonist ivuxolimab in advanced cancers. The library relied on the immunoSEQ multiplex PCR assay. TCRdb took over this immuneACCESS table, retaining in-frame rearrangements with V and J assigned. Such tables are incomplete; in checked studies, under half of the missing clones stem from an unresolved V gene, and the remainder is unexplained. This sample gives roughly 120,000 clones in total; less than 95% of them show up just once. Together, the top ten hold approximately 0.81% of the sample. The source material was CD4+ or CD8+ T cells sorted from blood, sampled in a trial of the OX40 agonist ivuxolimab. These receptors all stem from an adult with an advanced solid tumor such as melanoma, head and neck, liver or kidney cancer.

The rearrangement links TRBV9 to TRBJ2-2; D is ambiguous. Germline CDR1 is SGDLS and CDR2 is YYNGEE. The CDR3 contains 12 residues. The ends were cut back, 3 bases at V and 7 bases at J, with 7 bases in the middle. As DNA, the CDR3 is TGTGCCAGCAGCGAGACGATCGGGGAGCTGTTTTTT. It encodes CASSETIGELFF.

This clone was seen a single time. V and J are TRBV5-1 and TRBJ1-1; D is perhaps TRBD1 (6 bases). Germline V gives CDR1 SGHRS, CDR2 YFSETQ. CDR3 length equals 15 residues. Deletions cut 4 bases from V and 7 bases from J, with 20 bases between. CDR3 nucleotide sequence: TGCGCCAGCAGCCTACTAGGGGGGACCCAGAGTGAAGCTTTCTTT. Translation gives CASSLLGGTQSEAFF.

The chain links TRBV5-8 to TRBJ2-7; either TRBD1 or TRBD2 may fit D (6 bases each). The CDR3 runs 14 residues. Deletions cut 6 bases from V and 0 bases from J, with 13 bases between. The germline V gene has CDR1 SGHTS and CDR2 YDEGEE. The CDR3 loop reads CASNGGGHSYEQYF. The CDR3 DNA reads as TGTGCCAGCAACGGGGGCGGCCACTCCTACGAGCAGTACTTC.

The DNA for the CDR3 is TGTGCCAGCAGTTATGGGTCGGAGACCCAGTACTTC. Protein: CASSYGSETQYF. The V call is TRBV6-6, the J call TRBJ2-5, with no clear D. This CDR3 is built from 12 residues. The germline gives CDR1 MNHNY, CDR2 SVGAGI (reference sequence). V was cut by 3 bases and J by 5 bases, with 7 bases left in between.

The rearrangement links TRBV18 to TRBJ1-5; TRBD1 matches 9 bases. The germline V gene encodes CDR1 KGHSH and CDR2 LQKENI. J gave up 0 bases and V 4 bases, and 4 bases lay outside the gene matches. This CDR3 is built from 16 residues. The CDR3 nucleotides read TGTGCCAGCTCACACGGACAGGGGTATAGCAATCAGCCCCAGCATTTT. It is translated as CASSHGQGYSNQPQHF. The full variable domain, in which reference TRBV18 and TRBJ1-5 provide the parts outside the CDR3, is NAGVMQNPRHLVRRRGQEARLRCSPMKGHSHVYWYRQLPEEGLKFMVYLQKENIIDESGMPKERFSAEFPKEGPSILRIQQVVRGDSAAYFCASSHGQGYSNQPQHFGDGTRLSIL.

The chain carries TRBV4-1 and TRBJ1-1; D is unresolved. V lost 0 bases to trimming and J lost 11 bases, with 19 bases between them. The germline V gene encodes CDR1 MGHRA and CDR2 YSYEKL. This CDR3 region has 15 residues. CDR3 DNA sequence: TGCGCCAGCAGCCAAGAGGGAGCCGGAGGGAATCATGCTTTCTTT. The encoded protein is CASSQEGAGGNHAFF.

The chain couples TRBV27 to TRBJ2-3, with 9 positions matching TRBD2. This CDR3 region has 16 residues. V shed 5 bases and J 2 bases; nucleotides not matched to a gene: 8. Germline CDR1 and CDR2: MNHEY and SMNVEV (reference sequence). The CDR3: CASSPLLAGFTDTQYF. CDR3 DNA sequence: TGTGCCAGCAGTCCGCTACTAGCGGGTTTCACAGATACGCAGTATTTT.

V gene TRBV2 combines with J gene TRBJ1-5, with 7 bases that match TRBD1. Trimming cost V 7 bases and J 0 bases; bases outside gene matches: 6. The CDR3 is 15 amino acids. Germline V gene data show CDR1 as SNHLY and CDR2 as FYNNEI. In DNA, the CDR3 is TGTGCCAGCACGGGGGACAGAGATAGCAATCAGCCCCAGCATTTT. The encoded protein is CASTGDRDSNQPQHF.

The chain has TRBV6-5 and TRBJ2-3; D might be TRBD1 (6 bases). The V and J ends lost 4 bases and 0 bases respectively, with 14 bases between them. This CDR3 region has 16 residues. Germline V CDR1 and CDR2: MNHEY, SVGAGI. CDR3 loop: CASSSPRGVSTDTQYF. The CDR3 DNA follows: TGTGCCAGCAGTTCCCCCAGGGGCGTAAGCACAGATACGCAGTATTTT.

The gene calls are TRBV7-6 and TRBJ2-7; 8 nucleotides align to TRBD1. CDR3 length: 15 residues. Unmatched junction bases numbered 9, after V lost 1 base and J lost 7 bases. Germline V gene data show CDR1 as SGHVS and CDR2 as FNYEAQ. CDR3 nucleotides: TGTGCCAGCAGCTTAGTAGGACAGGGTCCCAGAGAGCAGTACTTC. As protein: CASSLVGQGPREQYF.

A word on this clone: Within the sample, other DNA sequences also encode this same CDR3. The V call is TRBV27, the J call TRBJ2-5; no firm D call. CDR3 length: 11 residues. Trimming stripped 2 bases from V and 5 bases from J, with 3 bases between. Germline V gene lookup returns CDR1 MNHEY and CDR2 SMNVEV (reference sequence). CDR3 loop: CASSLGETQYF. In nucleotides, the CDR3 is TGTGCCAGCAGTTTAGGGGAGACCCAGTACTTC.

The rearrangement links TRBV7-2 to TRBJ1-3; D unclear. In germline, CDR1 is SGHTA, CDR2 FQGNSA. Between the trimmed V and J ends, which lost 7 bases and 0 bases, there was a span of 10 bases. This CDR3 is 14 amino acids long. In DNA, the CDR3 is TGTGCCAGCACCTGGAAAATCTCTGGAAACACCATATATTTT. Encoded protein: CASTWKISGNTIYF.

Only a few counts were recorded for this clone. This chain links TRBV5-4 with TRBJ1-2, with 8 bases matching TRBD1. The J segment lost 2 bases and the V segment lost 1 base, leaving 1 base of the junction unmatched. Germline V CDR1 and CDR2: SGHNT, YYREEE (reference sequence). The CDR3 extends over 14 amino acids. DNA of the CDR3: TGTGCCAGCAGCTTGAACAGGGGGAACTATGGCTACACCTTC. Translated, it gives CASSLNRGNYGYTF.

The chain couples TRBV7-3 to TRBJ2-2, with D unclear. The CDR3 sequence is 12 residues long. Trimming cost V 5 bases and J 8 bases, with 9 bases left between them. CDR1 and CDR2 from the germline V gene are SGHTA and FQGTGA. The DNA for the CDR3 is TGTGCCAGCAGCCGCAATGAGGGGGAGCTGTTTTTT. It specifies CASSRNEGELFF. Complete variable domain (other parts from reference TRBV7-3 and TRBJ2-2): GAGVSQTPSNKVTEKGKYVELRCDPISGHTALYWYRQSLGQGPEFLIYFQGTGAADDSGLPNDRFFAVRPEGSVSTLKIQRTERGDSAVYLCASSRNEGELFFGEGSRLTVL.